In this sample, the clone carrying this T cell receptor beta chain turned up a few times. No antigen is known for it. The data are from a study of cytomegalovirus exposure and HLA in healthy donors. Study results and limitations: Within an earlier analysis, most TCR beta V segments proved productive either about 90% or about 30% of the time. Reports described diagnosis of cytomegalovirus status by the classifier as highly specific and sensitive. A missense variant in DCLRE1C was later tied to TCR beta V- and J-gene trimming.

PCR involved 60 Vbeta and 13 Jbeta primers. The protocol was immunoSEQ multiplex PCR, while the TCRdb copy is restricted to in-frame clones and leaves out a portion. The sample carries approximately 89,000 clones, roughly two thirds recorded once. CDR3 length: 20 residues. Germline V gene sequence: CDR1 SGHRS, CDR2 YFSETQ. J lost 0 bases, V lost 1 base, and 15 bases had no gene match. This receptor was taken from a female donor in good health and CMV-seronegative. The sample taken for sequencing was PBMCs. The chain uses TRBV5-1 and TRBJ2-3, with TRBD2 matching over 9 bases. The CDR3 is CASSLILPAGGPSSTDTQYF. The DNA for the CDR3 is TGCGCCAGCAGCTTGATCCTCCCAGCGGGAGGCCCCTCTAGCACAGATACGCAGTATTTT.